The rows below give T cell receptor beta chains drawn from one sample of a study of blood T cell repertoires in COVID-19. The protocol was immunoSEQ multiplex PCR, while the TCRdb copy is restricted to in-frame clones and leaves out a portion. Of around 180,000 clones listed, about four fifths are singletons. The sample consisted of peripheral blood. The source is a woman of 80 years or more with COVID-19, enrolled during active disease. The CDR3 runs from the conserved cysteine through the conserved F or W. D genes are given only for firm matches. Clone size appears in some rows only: once, few, many, or a class for an expanded clone.

j_call: TRBJ2-1; v_call: TRBV11-2; clone_size: -; d_call: TRBD1; cdr3_aa: CASSEGTGGFWNEQFF; cdr3_nt: TGTGCCAGCAGCGAGGGGACAGGGGGCTTTTGGAATGAGCAGTTCTTC
j_call: TRBJ2-1; v_call: TRBV27; clone_size: -; d_call: -; cdr3_aa: CASSLSRGIYSSYNEQFF; cdr3_nt: TGTGCCAGCAGTTTATCACGGGGAATCTACAGCTCCTACAATGAGCAGTTCTTC
j_call: TRBJ2-1; v_call: TRBV24-1; clone_size: -; d_call: TRBD2; cdr3_aa: CATSDFRSSGGANEQFF; cdr3_nt: TGTGCCACCAGTGATTTCCGTTCTAGCGGGGGGGCCAACGAGCAGTTCTTC
j_call: TRBJ2-1; v_call: TRBV7-8; clone_size: -; d_call: -; cdr3_aa: CASSLVARGYEQFF; cdr3_nt: TGTGCCAGCAGCTTAGTGGCTAGAGGCTATGAGCAGTTCTTC
j_call: TRBJ2-5; v_call: TRBV3-1/TRBV3-2; clone_size: -; d_call: -; cdr3_aa: CASSQAAGFRTQYF; cdr3_nt: TGTGCCAGCAGCCAAGCGGCGGGATTTAGGACCCAGTACTTC
j_call: TRBJ1-2; v_call: TRBV9; clone_size: -; d_call: -; cdr3_aa: CASSITFRDYGYTF; cdr3_nt: TGTGCCAGCAGCATTACCTTCAGGGACTATGGCTACACCTTC
j_call: TRBJ2-5; v_call: TRBV6-2/TRBV6-3; clone_size: -; d_call: TRBD2; cdr3_aa: CASSDRTSGWETQYF; cdr3_nt: TGTGCCAGCAGTGACCGGACTAGCGGGTGGGAGACCCAGTACTTC
j_call: TRBJ1-2; v_call: TRBV6-1; clone_size: -; d_call: -; cdr3_aa: CASSESGGFSGYTF; cdr3_nt: TGTGCCAGCAGTGAATCCGGGGGGTTCTCTGGCTACACCTTC
j_call: TRBJ2-3; v_call: TRBV4-2; clone_size: few; d_call: TRBD2; cdr3_aa: CASSHGLADHSTDTQYF; cdr3_nt: TGTGCCAGCAGCCATGGACTAGCGGACCATAGCACAGATACGCAGTATTTT
j_call: TRBJ2-1; v_call: TRBV13; clone_size: -; d_call: TRBD2; cdr3_aa: CASSLGTSEYNEQFF; cdr3_nt: TGTGCCAGCAGCTTAGGGACTAGCGAATACAATGAGCAGTTCTTC
j_call: TRBJ2-7; v_call: TRBV5-5; clone_size: few; d_call: -; cdr3_aa: CASSLGVFGGTSYEQYF; cdr3_nt: TGTGCCAGCAGCTTGGGCGTTTTCGGGGGTACCTCCTACGAGCAGTACTTC
j_call: TRBJ2-5; v_call: TRBV28; clone_size: -; d_call: TRBD1; cdr3_aa: CASSLLDRAGGETQYF; cdr3_nt: TGTGCCAGCAGTTTATTGGACAGGGCCGGTGGAGAGACCCAGTACTTC
j_call: TRBJ1-2; v_call: TRBV27; clone_size: -; d_call: -; cdr3_aa: CASSSNREVGYTF; cdr3_nt: TGTGCCAGCAGTTCTAACAGGGAAGTCGGCTACACCTTC
j_call: TRBJ2-1; v_call: TRBV12-3/TRBV12-4; clone_size: -; d_call: TRBD1; cdr3_aa: CADRQGAHNEQFF; cdr3_nt: TGTGCCGACCGGCAGGGGGCCCACAATGAGCAGTTCTTC
j_call: TRBJ1-6; v_call: TRBV11-2; clone_size: -; d_call: TRBD1; cdr3_aa: CASSLVPGGLNSPLHF; cdr3_nt: TGTGCCAGCAGCTTAGTCCCAGGGGGCTTAAATTCACCCCTCCACTTT
j_call: TRBJ2-2; v_call: TRBV27; clone_size: few; d_call: -; cdr3_aa: CASRPYISGEGGELFF; cdr3_nt: TGTGCCAGCCGCCCCTATATATCAGGGGAAGGCGGGGAGCTGTTTTTT
j_call: TRBJ2-2; v_call: TRBV5-1; clone_size: -; d_call: TRBD2; cdr3_aa: CASSLSLAGGTGELFF; cdr3_nt: TGCGCCAGCAGCTTGTCCCTAGCGGGAGGCACCGGGGAGCTGTTTTTT
j_call: TRBJ2-7; v_call: TRBV11-3; clone_size: -; d_call: TRBD2; cdr3_aa: CASSQQLAGVGEQYF; cdr3_nt: TGTGCCAGCAGCCAGCAGCTAGCGGGGGTGGGCGAGCAGTACTTC
j_call: TRBJ1-2; v_call: TRBV3-1/TRBV3-2; clone_size: -; d_call: -; cdr3_aa: CASSQGTVPRYGYTF; cdr3_nt: TGTGCCAGCAGCCAAGGAACAGTACCTCGCTATGGCTACACCTTC
j_call: TRBJ2-3; v_call: TRBV9; clone_size: -; d_call: -; cdr3_aa: CASSHDSPVSDTQYF; cdr3_nt: TGTGCCAGCAGCCATGACAGTCCTGTGTCAGATACGCAGTATTTT
j_call: TRBJ1-2; v_call: TRBV7-2; clone_size: -; d_call: -; cdr3_aa: CASSSQAKNGYTF; cdr3_nt: TGTGCCAGCAGCTCGCAGGCTAAGAATGGCTACACCTTC
j_call: TRBJ1-6; v_call: TRBV14; clone_size: -; d_call: -; cdr3_aa: CASSPIFYSPLHF; cdr3_nt: TGTGCCAGCAGCCCCATTTTTTATTCACCCCTCCACTTT
j_call: TRBJ1-1; v_call: TRBV12-3/TRBV12-4; clone_size: -; d_call: -; cdr3_aa: CASSLGLKAFF; cdr3_nt: TGTGCCAGCAGTTTAGGACTGAAAGCTTTCTTT
j_call: TRBJ2-1; v_call: TRBV9; clone_size: -; d_call: TRBD2; cdr3_aa: CASSVGEAGGLYEQFF; cdr3_nt: TGTGCCAGCAGCGTAGGAGAAGCGGGGGGGCTTTATGAGCAGTTCTTC
j_call: TRBJ2-1; v_call: TRBV7-2; clone_size: once; d_call: -; cdr3_aa: CASSLAGAHEQFF; cdr3_nt: TGTGCCAGCAGCTTAGCGGGAGCGCATGAGCAGTTCTTC
j_call: TRBJ2-3; v_call: TRBV21-1; clone_size: few; d_call: -; cdr3_aa: CASRLRTGLAETDTQYF; cdr3_nt: TGTGCCAGCCGCCTTCGAACTGGACTAGCGGAAACAGATACGCAGTATTTT
j_call: TRBJ2-7; v_call: TRBV7-2; clone_size: -; d_call: -; cdr3_aa: CASSLVGRGSYEQYF; cdr3_nt: TGTGCCAGCAGCTTAGTCGGCAGGGGCTCCTACGAGCAGTACTTC
j_call: TRBJ1-4; v_call: TRBV18; clone_size: -; d_call: TRBD1; cdr3_aa: CASSPFLMDRGKNEKLFF; cdr3_nt: TGTGCCAGCTCACCCTTCCTAATGGACAGGGGAAAAAATGAAAAACTGTTTTTT
j_call: TRBJ2-7; v_call: TRBV28; clone_size: -; d_call: TRBD2; cdr3_aa: CASSLPRLATYEQYF; cdr3_nt: TGTGCCAGCAGTTTACCGAGACTAGCGACCTACGAGCAGTACTTC
j_call: TRBJ1-2; v_call: TRBV29-1; clone_size: few; d_call: -; cdr3_aa: CSVEDHGAGYNNYGYTF; cdr3_nt: TGCAGCGTTGAAGACCACGGTGCGGGGTATAATAACTATGGCTACACCTTC
j_call: TRBJ2-1; v_call: TRBV15; clone_size: -; d_call: -; cdr3_aa: CATSILALSSYNEQFF; cdr3_nt: TGTGCCACCAGCATCCTAGCCCTGAGCTCCTACAATGAGCAGTTCTTC
j_call: TRBJ1-2; v_call: TRBV19; clone_size: -; d_call: TRBD1; cdr3_aa: CAASAPGTGYGYTF; cdr3_nt: TGTGCCGCATCGGCGCCAGGGACAGGATATGGCTACACCTTC
j_call: TRBJ2-1; v_call: TRBV5-6; clone_size: once; d_call: -; cdr3_aa: CASSSPRDFNNEQFF; cdr3_nt: TGTGCCAGCAGCTCTCCCCGGGACTTCAACAATGAGCAGTTCTTC
j_call: TRBJ2-1; v_call: TRBV7-9; clone_size: -; d_call: -; cdr3_aa: CASSLGRNEQFF; cdr3_nt: TGTGCCAGCAGCCTTGGGAGGAATGAGCAGTTCTTC
j_call: TRBJ1-4; v_call: TRBV19; clone_size: -; d_call: -; cdr3_aa: CASTPFAGANEKLFF; cdr3_nt: TGTGCCAGTACCCCGTTCGCGGGAGCTAATGAAAAACTGTTTTTT
j_call: TRBJ2-5; v_call: TRBV19; clone_size: -; d_call: -; cdr3_aa: CASSLSRDSEETQYF; cdr3_nt: TGTGCCAGTAGCCTCTCACGAGACTCAGAAGAGACCCAGTACTTC
j_call: TRBJ2-3; v_call: TRBV9; clone_size: -; d_call: TRBD2; cdr3_aa: CASSVGASGGTDTQYF; cdr3_nt: TGTGCCAGCAGCGTAGGGGCTAGCGGGGGCACAGATACGCAGTATTTT
j_call: TRBJ1-2; v_call: TRBV6-4; clone_size: -; d_call: TRBD1; cdr3_aa: CASSKDRGYGYTF; cdr3_nt: TGTGCCAGCAGTAAGGACAGGGGATATGGCTACACCTTC
j_call: TRBJ1-1; v_call: TRBV13; clone_size: -; d_call: -; cdr3_aa: CASSLSGGNEAFF; cdr3_nt: TGTGCCAGCAGCCTCAGCGGGGGGAATGAAGCTTTCTTT
j_call: TRBJ2-5; v_call: TRBV9; clone_size: -; d_call: TRBD2; cdr3_aa: CASSVGGSGGSGETQYF; cdr3_nt: TGTGCCAGCAGCGTAGGAGGTAGCGGGGGGTCAGGGGAGACCCAGTACTTC
j_call: TRBJ2-5; v_call: TRBV5-6; clone_size: -; d_call: -; cdr3_aa: CASSPSRRGGVQETQYF; cdr3_nt: TGTGCCAGCAGCCCCTCACGTAGGGGGGGGGTACAAGAGACCCAGTACTTC
j_call: TRBJ1-6; v_call: TRBV2; clone_size: -; d_call: -; cdr3_aa: CASSEIGRESPLHF; cdr3_nt: TGTGCCAGCAGTGAAATTGGGCGGGAATCACCCCTCCACTTT
j_call: TRBJ1-2; v_call: TRBV12-3/TRBV12-4; clone_size: -; d_call: -; cdr3_aa: CASTEQGSRGYTF; cdr3_nt: TGTGCCAGCACCGAACAGGGTTCGAGGGGCTACACCTTC
j_call: TRBJ2-1; v_call: TRBV9; clone_size: -; d_call: -; cdr3_aa: CASSVVGSRSYNEQFF; cdr3_nt: TGTGCCAGCAGCGTAGTAGGGAGCCGGTCCTACAATGAGCAGTTCTTC
j_call: TRBJ2-2; v_call: TRBV11-2; clone_size: -; d_call: -; cdr3_aa: CASSLGAGYLTGELFF; cdr3_nt: TGTGCCAGCAGCTTAGGGGCAGGGTATTTGACCGGGGAGCTGTTTTTT
j_call: TRBJ1-4; v_call: TRBV19; clone_size: -; d_call: -; cdr3_aa: CASNPSGAGREKLFF; cdr3_nt: TGTGCCAGTAATCCCTCTGGGGCTGGACGTGAAAAACTGTTTTTT
j_call: TRBJ2-1; v_call: TRBV20-1; clone_size: -; d_call: TRBD2; cdr3_aa: CSASPPAGGRNEQFF; cdr3_nt: TGCAGTGCTAGTCCCCCGGCGGGGGGTAGAAATGAGCAGTTCTTC
j_call: TRBJ2-5; v_call: TRBV5-4; clone_size: -; d_call: TRBD2; cdr3_aa: CASSLVGGGAETQYF; cdr3_nt: TGTGCCAGCAGCTTGGTGGGCGGGGGGGCGGAGACCCAGTACTTC
j_call: TRBJ2-7; v_call: TRBV12-3/TRBV12-4; clone_size: -; d_call: -; cdr3_aa: CASSYFSHEQYF; cdr3_nt: TGTGCCAGCAGTTACTTTTCCCACGAGCAGTACTTC
j_call: TRBJ2-2; v_call: TRBV18; clone_size: -; d_call: TRBD2; cdr3_aa: CASSPSRPGAGTGELFF; cdr3_nt: TGTGCCAGCTCACCATCTCGTCCGGGAGCGGGAACCGGGGAGCTGTTTTTT
j_call: TRBJ1-2; v_call: TRBV10-3; clone_size: -; d_call: -; cdr3_aa: CAISEEGIGYTF; cdr3_nt: TGTGCCATCAGTGAGGAGGGAATCGGCTACACCTTC
j_call: TRBJ1-6; v_call: TRBV28; clone_size: -; d_call: -; cdr3_aa: CASRGGSGSNSPLHF; cdr3_nt: TGTGCCAGCCGGGGGGGATCGGGGAGCAATTCACCCCTCCACTTT
j_call: TRBJ2-2; v_call: TRBV2; clone_size: -; d_call: TRBD1; cdr3_aa: CASRDRRNTGELFF; cdr3_nt: TGTGCCAGCAGGGACAGGAGAAACACCGGGGAGCTGTTTTTT
j_call: TRBJ2-3; v_call: TRBV5-6; clone_size: -; d_call: TRBD1; cdr3_aa: CASSSWDRDGTDTQYF; cdr3_nt: TGTGCCAGCAGCTCCTGGGACAGGGATGGCACAGATACGCAGTATTTT
j_call: TRBJ1-6; v_call: TRBV2; clone_size: -; d_call: -; cdr3_aa: CASSEAPGTPLHF; cdr3_nt: TGTGCCAGCAGTGAAGCGCCGGGTACACCCCTCCACTTT